The 14 T cell receptor beta chains below come from one sample, sequenced in a study of blood T cell repertoires in COVID-19. Profiled with immunoSEQ multiplex PCR; TCRdb holds only in-frame clones, not every one. The sample holds 90,000 to 120,000 clones, over 60% seen once. The sample was peripheral blood. These receptors came from a man in his 70s with acute or convalescent COVID-19.

The V call is TRBV11-2, the J call TRBJ1-3; TRBD1 agrees at 7 bases. This CDR3 contains 13 residues. The V gene's germline CDR1 is SGHAT and CDR2 FQNNGV. Germline trimming cut 5 bases from V and 4 bases from J; bases unmatched to any gene: 2. As DNA, the CDR3 is TGTGCCAGCAGCACGGGACAGGGAAACACCATATATTTT. It is translated as CASSTGQGNTIYF.

The chain's CDR3 is CATSDLPQSMNTEAFF. The CDR3 DNA reads as TGTGCCACCAGTGATTTGCCCCAGTCCATGAACACTGAAGCTTTCTTT. The V gene is TRBV24-1, the J gene TRBJ1-1, with D unresolved. The CDR3 has 16 amino acids. Germline loops: CDR1 KGHDR, CDR2 SFDVKD. With 0 bases removed from V and 0 bases from J, the gap between germline ends came to 10 bases.

V usage is TRBV5-1 and J usage is TRBJ1-4; 8 nucleotides match TRBD1. The junction had 7 bases not matched to a gene; V was cut back by 7 bases and J by 5 bases. In germline, CDR1 is SGHRS, CDR2 YFSETQ. The CDR3 consists of 14 residues. The CDR3 DNA reads TGCGCCAGCGCTCAACAGGGGGGGAATGAAAAACTGTTTTTT. Translated: CASAQQGGNEKLFF.

This chain uses TRBV7-9 with TRBJ1-1; the D gene is possibly TRBD1 (6 bases). The V end was cut by 5 bases, the J end by 1 base, with 17 bases between. The CDR3 covers 16 residues. In germline, CDR1 is SEHNR, CDR2 FQNEAQ (reference sequence). This CDR3 reads CASSPQARGANTEAFF. Written as DNA, the CDR3 is TGTGCCAGCAGCCCCCAAGCTCGGGGGGCGAACACTGAAGCTTTCTTT.

This rearrangement joins TRBV6-5 to TRBJ1-3; a possible D gene is TRBD1 (6 bases). Germline V gene sequence: CDR1 MNHEY, CDR2 SVGAGI. CDR3 size: 15 residues. V lost 7 bases and J lost 0, with 13 bases in between. CDR3 in amino acids: CASNDRFNSGNTIYF. CDR3 DNA: TGTGCCAGCAACGACAGGTTTAACTCTGGAAACACCATATATTTT.

The V call is TRBV11-2, the J call TRBJ2-6, with D perhaps matching TRBD1 (6 bases). Trimming left V 5 bases short and J 3 bases short, with 14 bases between. The germline V gene encodes CDR1 SGHAT and CDR2 FQNNGV. CDR3 size: 16 residues. The CDR3 is CASSEQGSGGANVLTF. DNA of the CDR3: TGTGCCAGCAGCGAACAGGGATCAGGTGGGGCCAACGTCCTGACTTTC.

The chain uses TRBV7-9 and TRBJ1-3; D gene ambiguous. Germline-derived CDR1 and CDR2 are SEHNR and FQNEAQ (reference sequence). Deletions cut 5 bases from V and 0 bases from J, with 17 bases between. This CDR3 is 17 amino acids long. CDR3 nucleotides: TGTGCCAGCAGCCCGATCTCGAGCATGATCTCTGGAAACACCATATATTTT. This sequence encodes CASSPISSMISGNTIYF.

The V gene is TRBV27, the J gene TRBJ2-7; D is perhaps TRBD2 (6 bases). The V end was cut by 2 bases, the J end by 0 bases, with 17 bases between. Germline V gives CDR1 MNHEY, CDR2 SMNVEV (reference sequence). The CDR3 runs 17 residues. CDR3: CASSLRFRGSGSYEQYF. DNA of the CDR3: TGTGCCAGCAGTTTAAGATTTAGGGGTAGCGGCTCCTACGAGCAGTACTTC.

The chain employs TRBV6-2 or TRBV6-3 and TRBJ2-3; 7 bases map to TRBD1. V shed 6 bases and J 1 base; nucleotides not matched to a gene: 7. The CDR3 runs to 15 residues. Germline assignment: CDR1 MNHEY and CDR2 SVGEGT. This CDR3 reads CASSPGQFGTDTQYF. In DNA form, the CDR3 reads TGTGCCAGCAGCCCGGGACAGTTCGGCACAGATACGCAGTATTTT.

CDR3 bases: TGTGCCAGCTCACCACCGACAGGGGACTATGAGCAGTTCTTC. Protein product: CASSPPTGDYEQFF. This chain connects TRBV18 to TRBJ2-1; 8 nucleotides match TRBD1. J lost 8 bases, V lost 0 bases, and 3 bases had no gene match. Germline V gene sequence: CDR1 KGHSH, CDR2 LQKENI. The CDR3 is made up of 14 amino acids.

This chain joins TRBV3-1 (or the pseudogene TRBV3-2) and TRBJ2-2, with 9 positions matching TRBD1. After removal of 2 bases from V and 5 bases from J, the junction contained 3 bases not matched to a gene. Germline CDR1 reads LGHDT; CDR2 reads YNNKEL (reference sequence). The CDR3 contains 15 residues. The DNA for the CDR3 is TGTGCCAGCAGCCAACGTGGGACAGGGACCGGGGAGCTGTTTTTT. Translation: CASSQRGTGTGELFF.

The chain uses TRBV19 and TRBJ1-3, with TRBD1 matching 7 bases. V dropped 5 bases and J dropped 4; count of bases not matched to a gene: 8. Germline values: CDR1 LNHDA, CDR2 SQIVND (reference sequence). The CDR3 has 15 amino acids. The CDR3 is CASSFQTGSGNTIYF. CDR3 nucleotide sequence: TGTGCCAGTAGTTTCCAGACAGGGTCAGGAAACACCATATATTTT.

The chain couples TRBV9 to TRBJ1-2; the D gene is possibly TRBD1 (6 bases). This CDR3 contains 14 residues. Germline V gives CDR1 SGDLS, CDR2 YYNGEE. Trimming cost V 4 bases and J 7 bases, with 17 bases left between them. In DNA form, the CDR3 reads TGTGCCAGCAGCCTGGTCGGGGGGCCGGGTGGCTACACCTTC. Translated: CASSLVGGPGGYTF.

V and J are TRBV7-9 and TRBJ2-3; D is possibly TRBD2 (6 bases). Trimming removed 1 base at V and 8 bases at J, with 19 bases between. The CDR3 is made up of 16 amino acids. CDR1 is SEHNR, CDR2 FQNEAQ, per germline (reference sequence). The chain's CDR3 is CASSLGTGSRWLTQYF. CDR3 sequence (DNA): TGTGCCAGCAGCTTAGGTACCGGGAGCCGGTGGCTTACGCAGTATTTT. Full variable domain (missing parts from reference TRBV7-9 and TRBJ2-3): DTGVSQNPRHKITKRGQNVTFRCDPISEHNRLYWYRQTLGQGPEFLTYFQNEAQLEKSRLLSDRFSAERPKGSFSTLEIQRTEQGDSAMYLCASSLGTGSRWLTQYFGPGTRLTVL.